Below, 31 T cell receptor beta chains from the same sample are listed, as sequenced in a study of OX40 agonist ivuxolimab in advanced cancers. Using immunoSEQ multiplex PCR, the repertoire was profiled, and TCRdb retains in-frame clones only, with some absent. The top ten hold around 5.5% of the sample, which has approximately 92,000 clones, approximately 84% seen once. The sample consisted of CD4+ or CD8+ T cells sorted from blood, taken in a trial of the OX40 agonist ivuxolimab. These receptors all stem from an adult with an advanced solid tumor such as melanoma, head and neck, liver or kidney cancer.

CDR3 nucleotides: TGTGCCAGTAGTATAGCCGACAGTAACTATGGCTACACCTTC. This sequence encodes CASSIADSNYGYTF. The chain uses TRBV19 and TRBJ1-2, with D perhaps matching TRBD1 (5 bases). CDR1 and CDR2 (germline): LNHDA, SQIVND (reference sequence). The CDR3 sequence is 14 residues long. V was shortened by 1 base and J by 1 base, with 7 bases between the two germline ends.

The chain carries TRBV9 and TRBJ1-5, with D perhaps TRBD1 (5 bases). Germline V CDR1 and CDR2: SGDLS, YYNGEE. The length of the CDR3 is 15 residues. Trimming pared 0 bases from V and 3 bases from J, leaving 10 bases between. Written as DNA, the CDR3 is TGTGCCAGCAGCGTAGGAGGGGCCCCCAATCAGCCCCAGCATTTT. It specifies CASSVGGAPNQPQHF.

The count of this clone is one. The V call is TRBV5-1, the J call TRBJ1-1; the match to TRBD1 covers 7 bases. The CDR3 runs to 15 residues. CDR1 is SGHRS, CDR2 YFSETQ, per germline. V lost 4 bases to trimming and J lost 5 bases; unmatched junction nucleotides: 11. The CDR3 is CASSRVGTVGTEAFF. The CDR3 DNA follows: TGCGCCAGCAGCCGGGTAGGGACAGTTGGGACTGAAGCTTTCTTT.

The rearrangement links TRBV7-6 to TRBJ2-3; 9 nucleotides agree with TRBD1. CDR3 size: 17 residues. V was pared by 5 bases and J by 3 bases, with 12 bases of the junction left unmatched. CDR1 is SGHVS, CDR2 FNYEAQ, per germline. DNA of the CDR3: TGTGCCAGCAGCGGATCGGGGACAGGGAGGGCAACAGATACGCAGTATTTT. Its translation: CASSGSGTGRATDTQYF.

This chain uses TRBV4-3 with TRBJ1-1; D gene ambiguous. The CDR3 covers 14 residues. The V end was cut by 0 bases, the J end by 5 bases, with 10 bases between. Germline V gene data show CDR1 as LGHNA and CDR2 as YSLEER. Written as DNA, the CDR3 is TGCGCCAGCAGCCAAGAGGCCAGAGTAACTGAAGCTTTCTTT. Amino acids: CASSQEARVTEAFF.

This clone was seen repeatedly, ten times or more. The CDR3 loop reads CASSSREGPTGEQFF. The CDR3 bases are TGTGCCAGCAGCTCCCGGGAAGGCCCAACGGGTGAGCAGTTCTTC. V is TRBV9 and J is TRBJ2-1, with D maybe TRBD2 (5 bases). V lost 4 bases, J lost 9 bases, and 20 bases lay in between. Germline assignment: CDR1 SGDLS and CDR2 YYNGEE. The CDR3 length is 15 residues. The full variable domain, with the rest looked up from reference TRBV9 and TRBJ2-1, is DSGVTQTPKHLITATGQRVTLRCSPRSGDLSVYWYQQSLDQGLQFLIQYYNGEERAKGNILERFSAQQFPDLHSELNLSSLELGDSALYFCASSSREGPTGEQFFGPGTRLTVL.

This CDR3 is CASIGVETQYF. The CDR3 DNA reads as TGTGCCAGCATCGGGGTAGAGACCCAGTACTTC. The chain has TRBV6-1 and TRBJ2-5; tentatively, D is TRBD2 (5 bases). This CDR3 is built from 11 residues. V lost 7 bases and J 4 bases, leaving 7 bases between the germline ends. Germline loops: CDR1 MNHNS, CDR2 SASEGT.

The chain employs TRBV27 and TRBJ1-2; 7 nucleotides match TRBD1. With 5 bases clipped from V and 2 bases from J, the junction kept 8 bases outside the gene matches. Per germline, CDR1 MNHEY and CDR2 SMNVEV (reference sequence). The CDR3 is 15 residues long. The CDR3: CASSPTRTGNYGYTF. In DNA, the CDR3 is TGTGCCAGCAGTCCAACCAGGACAGGAAACTATGGCTACACCTTC.

The gene calls are TRBV18 and TRBJ2-5; D uncertain. The CDR3 is 13 amino acids. The germline V gene encodes CDR1 KGHSH and CDR2 LQKENI. Trimming pared 3 bases from V and 4 bases from J, leaving 9 bases between. CDR3 residues: CASSPSARETQYF. The CDR3 DNA is TGTGCCAGCTCACCCTCCGCGAGAGAGACCCAGTACTTC.

This clone was recorded only once. This sequence joins TRBV14 and TRBJ1-4, with TRBD1 identical over 7 bases. The CDR3 consists of 16 residues. Per germline, CDR1 SGHDN and CDR2 FVKESK. V shed 1 base, J shed 5 bases, and the junction held 7 bases outside the gene matches. CDR3 DNA sequence: TGTGCCAGCAGCCAAGCGAGGACAGGAAGCAATGAAAAACTGTTTTTT. It translates to CASSQARTGSNEKLFF.

CDR3 sequence: CAISAYLNYEQYF. The DNA for the CDR3 is TGTGCCATCAGTGCCTACCTCAATTACGAGCAGTACTTC. The V call is TRBV10-3, the J call TRBJ2-5; D remains ambiguous. Matching the DNA end better, TRBJ2-7 makes the J call doubtful. The CDR3 totals 13 residues. CDR1 ENHRY and CDR2 SYGVKD come from the germline V gene.

This clone was seen a single time. This rearrangement joins TRBV19 to TRBJ1-2; D gene uncertain. Looked up from germline, CDR1 is LNHDA and CDR2 is SQIVND (reference sequence). The germline V and J ends were trimmed by 5 bases and 7 bases, with 14 bases remaining between them. The CDR3 consists of 13 residues. The CDR3 DNA reads as TGTGCCAGTAGTGGGGAGATGGTCTTTGGCTACACCTTC. Protein product: CASSGEMVFGYTF.

V and J are TRBV29-1 and TRBJ2-7; perhaps TRBD1 as D (6 bases). This CDR3 comprises 13 residues. Germline lookup yields CDR1 SQVTM and CDR2 ANQGSEA. V was pared by 4 bases and J by 0 bases, with 10 bases between. The CDR3 sequence: CSVVRDNSYEQYF. In DNA form, the CDR3 reads TGCAGCGTTGTTCGGGACAACTCCTACGAGCAGTACTTC.

The CDR3 sequence is CASSEGGGGARNIQYF. As DNA, the CDR3 is TGTGCCAGCAGCGAGGGGGGCGGGGGCGCAAGAAACATTCAGTACTTC. The V and J genes are TRBV7-9 and TRBJ2-4; perhaps TRBD2 as D (7 bases). CDR3 length: 16 residues. Per the germline V gene, CDR1 is SEHNR and CDR2 is FQNEAQ (reference sequence). The V gene lost 5 bases and the J gene lost 6 bases, with 20 bases spanning the gap.

This sequence joins TRBV10-2 and TRBJ1-5, with 10 nucleotides matching TRBD1. V dropped 6 bases and J dropped 3; count of bases not matched to a gene: 5. This CDR3 region has 15 residues. Germline CDR1 and CDR2: WSHSY and SAAADI. CDR3: CASRGGTGANQPQHF. CDR3 coding DNA: TGCGCCAGCAGGGGGGGGACAGGGGCCAATCAGCCCCAGCATTTT.

This chain joins TRBV27 and TRBJ2-7, with D tentatively TRBD2 (5 bases). The CDR3 totals 14 residues. V shed 5 bases and J shed 5 bases, with 16 bases lying between them. CDR1 and CDR2 (germline): MNHEY, SMNVEV (reference sequence). CDR3 residues: CASSGATRVHEQYF. The CDR3 DNA follows: TGTGCCAGCAGTGGTGCTACGCGGGTTCACGAGCAGTACTTC.

V usage is TRBV4-3 and J usage is TRBJ2-1, with TRBD1 as a possible D gene (6 bases). The germline CDR1 and CDR2 sequences are LGHNA and YSLEER. This CDR3 is 16 amino acids long. Trimming removed 1 base at V and 5 bases at J, with 15 bases between. Written as DNA, the CDR3 is TGCGCCAGCAGCCAAGGTTCAGGGGAAGGGGACAATGAGCAGTTCTTC. It yields the protein CASSQGSGEGDNEQFF.

This rearrangement joins TRBV19 to TRBJ1-2; TRBD1 matches at 8 bases. With V trimmed by 5 bases and J by 4 bases, 9 bases remained unmatched. The length of the CDR3 is 15 residues. Germline V gene data show CDR1 as LNHDA and CDR2 as SQIVND (reference sequence). The CDR3 sequence: CASSLGQGSTYGYTF. In DNA, the CDR3 is TGTGCCAGTAGTCTAGGACAGGGTAGCACCTATGGCTACACCTTC. Complete variable domain (other parts from reference TRBV19 and TRBJ1-2): DGGITQSPKYLFRKEGQNVTLSCEQNLNHDAMYWYRQDPGQGLRLIYYSQIVNDFQKGDIAEGYSVSREKKESFPLTVTSAQKNPTAFYLCASSLGQGSTYGYTFGSGTRLTVV.

This sequence joins TRBV19 and TRBJ1-2; TRBD1 matches 7 bases. The ends lost 5 bases at V and 2 bases at J; junction bases unmatched: 2. The CDR3 runs 13 residues. Germline V gene sequence: CDR1 LNHDA, CDR2 SQIVND (reference sequence). DNA for the CDR3: TGTGCCAGTAGTCCGACAGGGAACTATGGCTACACCTTC. Its protein product is CASSPTGNYGYTF.

The J gene is TRBJ1-1, the V gene TRBV11-2, with D uncertain. Germline-derived CDR1 and CDR2 are SGHAT and FQNNGV. The V end was cut by 3 bases, the J end by 2 bases, with 10 bases between. This CDR3 region has 14 residues. CDR3 amino acids: CASSFDRGNTEAFF. CDR3 in DNA: TGTGCCAGCAGCTTTGACCGTGGAAACACTGAAGCTTTCTTT. Complete variable domain (other parts from reference TRBV11-2 and TRBJ1-1): EAGVAQSPRYKIIEKRQSVAFWCNPISGHATLYWYQQILGQGPKLLIQFQNNGVVDDSQLPKDRFSAERLKGVDSTLKIQPAKLEDSAVYLCASSFDRGNTEAFFGQGTRLTVV.

The J gene is TRBJ1-6, the V gene TRBV7-6; 11 bases map to TRBD1. J lost 13 bases, V lost 5 bases, and 13 bases had no gene match. The CDR3 totals 16 residues. The germline gives CDR1 SGHVS, CDR2 FNYEAQ. Written as DNA, the CDR3 is TGTGCCAGCAGCCCGTTGCCGGGACAGGGGGGCTTGCCCCTCCACTTT. Protein sequence: CASSPLPGQGGLPLHF.

The chain links TRBV7-2 to TRBJ2-3; D remains unclear. V lost 6 bases, J lost 6 bases, and 7 bases lay in between. Germline V gene data show CDR1 as SGHTA and CDR2 as FQGNSA. The CDR3 extends over 11 amino acids. CDR3 in amino acids: CASRQWDTQYF. CDR3 DNA: TGTGCCAGCAGACAGTGGGATACGCAGTATTTT.

The V and J genes are TRBV19 and TRBJ2-1; D gene unclear. The CDR3 loop spans 15 amino acids. Germline values: CDR1 LNHDA, CDR2 SQIVND (reference sequence). Trimming took off 5 bases at V and 0 bases at J, with 11 bases between the two ends. The CDR3: CASSPLPGSYNEQFF. CDR3 DNA sequence: TGTGCCAGTAGTCCCCTACCGGGCTCCTACAATGAGCAGTTCTTC.

CDR3 sequence reads: CASSIISYEQYF. The CDR3 nucleotides are TGTGCCAGTAGCATTATTTCCTACGAGCAGTACTTC. The chain couples TRBV6-5 to TRBJ2-7; D unclear. CDR3 length: 12 residues. The germline gives CDR1 MNHEY, CDR2 SVGAGI. V dropped 9 bases and J dropped 1 base, with 10 bases sitting between them.

The V gene is TRBV6-6, the J gene TRBJ2-5, with TRBD1 identical over 7 bases. The ends lost 0 bases at V and 2 bases at J; junction bases unmatched: 3. Germline V gene sequence: CDR1 MNHNY, CDR2 SVGAGI (reference sequence). CDR3 size: 15 residues. This CDR3 is CASSYSGQQQETQYF. In DNA, the CDR3 is TGTGCCAGCAGTTACTCGGGACAGCAACAAGAGACCCAGTACTTC.

The rearrangement uses TRBV15 and TRBJ2-3, with 7 bases identical to TRBD2. The CDR3 runs to 15 residues. V lost 5 bases, J lost 4 bases, and 9 bases stayed unmatched. The germline V gene encodes CDR1 LNHNV and CDR2 YYDKDF (reference sequence). The CDR3 region is CATSDAGVKADTQYF. The CDR3 nucleotides are TGTGCCACCAGCGACGCGGGAGTGAAGGCAGATACGCAGTATTTT. Full variable domain (rest looked up from reference TRBV15 and TRBJ2-3): DAMVIQNPRYQVTQFGKPVTLSCSQTLNHNVMYWYQQKSSQAPKLLFHYYDKDFNNEADTPDNFQSRRPNTSFCFLDIRSPGLGDTAMYLCATSDAGVKADTQYFGPGTRLTVL.

The chain joins TRBV20-1 to TRBJ1-1, with D unresolved. The CDR3 length is 11 residues. CDR1 DFQATT and CDR2 SNEGSKA come from the germline V gene (reference sequence). Trimming took off 6 bases at V and 5 bases at J, with 10 bases between the two ends. The CDR3 DNA reads TGCAGTGCCCTACGGGGAACTGAAGCTTTCTTT. Its protein is CSALRGTEAFF.

This chain uses TRBV6-5 with TRBJ1-2, with D perhaps matching TRBD1 (6 bases). The CDR3 is 15 residues long. In germline, CDR1 is MNHEY, CDR2 SVGAGI. V was cut by 0 bases and J by 4 bases, with 12 bases left in between. The CDR3 DNA follows: TGTGCCAGCAGTTACTCGCCCACAGGGCCCTATGGCTACACCTTC. Protein product: CASSYSPTGPYGYTF.

V and J are TRBV6-5 and TRBJ2-4, with a weak D call TRBD1 (6 bases). The CDR3 has 15 residues. The germline CDR1 and CDR2 sequences are MNHEY and SVGAGI. The V and J ends lost 5 bases and 6 bases respectively, with 17 bases between them. Written as DNA, the CDR3 is TGTGCCAGCAGTCCTCCTAATCAGGGGCGAAACATTCAGTACTTC. Encoded protein: CASSPPNQGRNIQYF.

About this clone itself: Different DNA sequences within this sample yield the same CDR3. This chain's CDR3 is CASSYKGETQYF. The CDR3 DNA is TGTGCCAGCAGTTATAAGGGAGAGACCCAGTACTTC. The chain employs TRBV6-5 and TRBJ2-5; D is undetermined. Germline V gene sequence: CDR1 MNHEY, CDR2 SVGAGI. The V gene lost 3 bases and the J gene lost 4 bases, with 6 bases spanning the gap. CDR3 length equals 12 residues.

This chain connects TRBV4-2 to TRBJ2-7; TRBD1 matches 9 bases. Per germline, CDR1 LGHNA and CDR2 YNFKEQ. The V gene end was trimmed by 0 bases and the J gene end by 2 bases; junction bases not matched to a gene: 5. This CDR3 has 16 amino acids. In nucleotides, the CDR3 is TGTGCCAGCAGCCAAGATAAGGGACAGGGACCCTACGAGCAGTACTTC. As protein: CASSQDKGQGPYEQYF.